Below are 28 T cell receptor beta chains sequenced from a single sample in a study of tumor-infiltrating lymphocytes in glioblastoma multiforme. Three nested ARM-PCR rounds with V-beta and C-beta primers built TCRB libraries. A single record per CDR3 protein comes from TCRdb applying MiXCR to the multiplex PCR reads. There are almost 15,000 distinct CDR3 sequences in the sample; roughly 70% occur only once, and about 49% lies in the top ten. The sequencing sample was made of brain tumor tissue. The receptors stem from a male donor with glioblastoma.

In the case of this clonotype: The CDR3 end shows no conserved phenylalanine or tryptophan, and so a read error is likely. The CDR3 here is CASSGQRREQYS. The CDR3 DNA sequence: TGTGCCAGCAGCGGACAGAGACGCGAGCAGTACTCC. The chain recombines TRBV11-1 with TRBJ2-7, with a tentative D call TRBD1 (6 bases). V lost 5 bases to trimming and J lost 6 bases, with 11 bases between them. The V gene's germline CDR1 is SGHAT and CDR2 FQDESV (reference sequence). The CDR3 is 12 residues long.

The chain carries TRBV7-2 and TRBJ2-1; 11 nucleotides agree with TRBD2. Germline V lookup: CDR1 SGHTA, CDR2 FQGNSA. This CDR3 has 17 amino acids. Losses at the gene ends were 4 bases for V and 6 bases for J; bases not matched to a gene: 11. The CDR3 sequence is CASSWGERLAGRNEQFF. CDR3 sequence (DNA): TGTGCCAGCAGCTGGGGAGAAAGACTAGCGGGACGCAATGAGCAGTTCTTC.

This clonotype is deemed large. The rearrangement joins TRBV20-1 to TRBJ2-7; a possible D gene is TRBD2 (6 bases). Trimming pared 3 bases from V and 6 bases from J, leaving 21 bases between. This CDR3 region has 15 residues. Germline values: CDR1 DFQATT, CDR2 SNEGSKA (reference sequence). The CDR3 spells CSASTFGSTAVEQYF. CDR3 in DNA: TGCAGTGCTAGCACATTCGGGAGTACGGCCGTCGAGCAGTACTTC.

Details on this clonotype: The junction and the germline gene differ at one end; a read error may be behind it. The chain joins TRBV6-5 to TRBJ1-2, with a weak D call TRBD1 (5 bases). CDR1 MNHEY and CDR2 SVGAGI come from the germline V gene. The CDR3 has 15 residues. The DNA of the CDR3 is TGTGACAGCAGTCATTCAGCCGACAGCTTCAAAGGCTACACCTTC. Amino acid sequence: CDSSHSADSFKGYTF.

The V and J genes are TRBV20-1 and TRBJ1-2; TRBD1 is a possible D gene (6 bases). Per the germline V gene, CDR1 is DFQATT and CDR2 is SNEGSKA (reference sequence). This CDR3 has 13 residues. V was pared by 3 bases and J by 8 bases, with 16 bases between. The CDR3 DNA follows: TGCAGTGCTAGGAGTGGGGGGGCCGTAGGCTACACCTTC. It specifies CSARSGGAVGYTF.

As concerns this clonotype: A read error may account for a junction end that differs from germline. The chain employs TRBV5-1 and TRBJ2-5; 9 nucleotides agree with TRBD1. Germline values: CDR1 SGHRS, CDR2 YFSETQ. CDR3 length: 16 amino acids. The CDR3 DNA reads as TGCGCCAGCAGCTCTACGACAGGGGGTGTAGGAGGGACCCAATACTTC. Its protein product is CASSSTTGGVGGTQYF.

In this sample, this clonotype turned up a few times. The genes are TRBV29-1 and TRBJ2-1; 9 bases are a match to TRBD2. CDR3 length: 14 residues. V gave up 2 bases and J gave up 4 bases; unmatched junction bases: 3. Germline CDR1 reads SQVTM; CDR2 reads ANQGSEA. The CDR3 DNA sequence: TGCAGCGTTGAAACTCTAGCGGGATACAATGAGCAGTTCTTC. Protein product: CSVETLAGYNEQFF.

The chain links TRBV5-6 to TRBJ2-1; D uncertain. Germline CDR1 SGHDT, CDR2 YYEEEE. CDR3 length equals 14 residues. The V end was cut by 2 bases, the J end by 6 bases, with 12 bases between. This chain's CDR3 is CASSLGPASNEQFF. CDR3 in DNA: TGTGCCAGCAGCTTAGGGCCGGCTAGCAATGAGCAGTTCTTC.

This clonotype has only one observation. At one end the junction does not follow the germline gene, possibly because of a read error. The genes are TRBV2 and TRBJ2-3, with D possibly matching TRBD2 (5 bases). Germline CDR1 and CDR2: SNHLY and FYNNEI. This CDR3 is 14 amino acids long. The CDR3 sequence: CASTSGASIDTQYF. The CDR3 coding sequence is TGTGCCAGCACGAGTGGAGCTAGCATAGATACGCAGTATTTT.

This clonotype showed up just a few times. The CDR3 end shows no conserved phenylalanine or tryptophan, and so a read error is likely. The chain combines TRBV30 with TRBJ2-1; D is ambiguous. This CDR3 spans 12 amino acids. From germline, CDR1 is GTSNPN and CDR2 SVGIG (reference sequence). V was pared by 1 base and J by 12 bases, with 13 bases between. The CDR3 region has the DNA TGTGCCTGGAGTGCACGTGAATTGGTGCAGTTCTTG. It translates to CAWSARELVQFL.

To note about this clonotype: The junction shows a germline mismatch at one end, possibly a read error. The gene calls are TRBV20-1 and TRBJ2-6, with a weak D call TRBD1 (5 bases). The CDR3 extends over 14 amino acids. The germline gives CDR1 DFQATT, CDR2 SNEGSKA (reference sequence). CDR3 loop: CSARDTGGAYVLTF. The CDR3 coding sequence is TGCAGTGCTAGAGATACGGGTGGGGCCTACGTCCTGACTTTC.

The chain joins TRBV20-1 to TRBJ2-1; 11 nucleotides align to TRBD2. Germline trimming cut 5 bases from V and 7 bases from J; bases unmatched to any gene: 7. Germline loops: CDR1 DFQATT, CDR2 SNEGSKA (reference sequence). This CDR3 has 14 residues. In nucleotides, the CDR3 is TGCAGTGCTGTAACTAGCGGGGGCTTAAATGAGCAGTTCTTC. Its translation: CSAVTSGGLNEQFF.

Points on this clonotype: Mismatch with germline at one junction end may stem from a read error. This rearrangement joins TRBV24-1 to TRBJ2-1; D may be TRBD2 (6 bases). CDR1 is KGHDR, CDR2 SFDVKD, per germline. The CDR3 spans 15 residues. Here the CDR3 DNA reads TGTGTCACCAGTGATTTGGAGGGACTCTCACATGACCAGTTCTTC. Its translation is CVTSDLEGLSHDQFF.

This clonotype was counted a few times. This may be a read error: a much more frequent sequence differs by one nucleotide. The V gene is TRBV4-1, the J gene TRBJ2-2; TRBD2 matches at 11 bases. The CDR3 runs 17 residues. The V gene's germline CDR1 is MGHRA and CDR2 YSYEKL. The CDR3 DNA is TGCGCCAGCAGCCAAGAGACTAGCGGGATTTACACCGGGGGGCTGTTTTTT. Its protein product is CASSQETSGIYTGGLFF.

The chain combines TRBV29-1 with TRBJ1-2; D remains unclear. Trimming pared 4 bases from V and 4 bases from J, leaving 10 bases between. CDR3 size: 12 residues. From germline, CDR1 is SQVTM and CDR2 ANQGSEA. The CDR3 reads CSVVAPPYGYTF. The CDR3, as DNA: TGCAGCGTTGTGGCTCCGCCCTATGGCTACACCTTC.

The rearrangement links TRBV20-1 to TRBJ2-1; D unclear. The V end lost 5 bases, the J end lost 6 bases, and 11 bases lay between the germline ends. The CDR3 has 12 residues. Germline V gene sequence: CDR1 DFQATT, CDR2 SNEGSKA (reference sequence). The CDR3 sequence is CSARRSLNEQFF. In DNA form, the CDR3 reads TGCAGTGCTCGGCGTTCGCTCAATGAGCAGTTCTTC.

V usage is TRBV11-3 and J usage is TRBJ1-2; the D is unclear. CDR3 length equals 13 residues. V lost 6 bases and J 8 bases, leaving 16 bases between the germline ends. Germline V gene data show CDR1 as SGHNT and CDR2 as YENEEA. The CDR3 nucleotides are TGTGCCAGCAGTTTGGATTGGCAAAAGGGCTACACCTTC. Residues: CASSLDWQKGYTF.

The rearrangement joins TRBV6-2 or TRBV6-3 to TRBJ1-1; D unclear. Per the germline V gene, CDR1 is MNHEY and CDR2 is SVGEGT. Trimming left V 2 bases short and J 7 bases short, with 17 bases between. The CDR3 spans 15 residues. The CDR3 here is CASSYRFAGRNEAFF. In nucleotides, the CDR3 is TGTGCCAGCAGTTACAGGTTTGCGGGGAGGAATGAAGCTTTCTTT.

There are a few counts of this clonotype. The rearrangement joins TRBV11-1 to TRBJ2-7; the D gene is possibly TRBD1 (5 bases). Trimming cost V 3 bases and J 7 bases, with 13 bases left between them. This CDR3 is 13 amino acids long. Germline V gene data show CDR1 as SGHAT and CDR2 as FQDESV (reference sequence). This CDR3 is CASSFEQAEEQYF. The CDR3 bases are TGTGCCAGCAGCTTCGAACAGGCTGAGGAGCAGTACTTC.

The chain recombines TRBV6-1 with TRBJ2-7; perhaps TRBD2 as D (6 bases). The ends were cut back, 10 bases at V and 0 bases at J, with 16 bases in the middle. This CDR3 is built from 14 residues. CDR1 and CDR2 from the germline V gene are MNHNS and SASEGT. This chain's CDR3 is CANIGTGGSYEQYF. Written as DNA, the CDR3 is TGTGCCAACATCGGGACTGGCGGCTCCTACGAGCAGTACTTC.

The count of this clonotype is one. The genes are TRBV11-3 and TRBJ1-1; no reliable D call. CDR1 is SGHNT and CDR2 is YENEEA in the germline V gene. CDR3 length: 14 residues. The V and J ends lost 2 bases and 0 bases respectively, with 7 bases between them. CDR3 protein: CASSLSSVNTEAFF. CDR3 nucleotides: TGTGCCAGCAGCTTAAGCTCTGTGAACACTGAAGCTTTCTTT.

This clonotype was picked up a small number of times. The V call is TRBV11-1, the J call TRBJ2-7, with D possibly matching TRBD2 (6 bases). Germline assignment: CDR1 SGHAT and CDR2 FQDESV (reference sequence). Between the trimmed V and J ends, which lost 1 base and 4 bases, there was a span of 17 bases. The CDR3 consists of 16 residues. The CDR3 sequence: CASSLGRLGRGYEQYF. CDR3 nucleotides: TGTGCCAGCAGCTTAGGGCGTCTGGGACGGGGGTACGAGCAGTACTTC.

The chain employs TRBV10-3 and TRBJ2-3, with TRBD2 matching 7 bases. CDR1 is ENHRY and CDR2 is SYGVKD in the germline V gene. The CDR3 sequence is 17 residues long. The DNA for the CDR3 is TGTGCAATCGAAGGTTCAAGTGGTGGGAGGGCCGGAGATACGCAGTATTTT. It codes for CAIEGSSGGRAGDTQYF.

The rearrangement uses TRBV30 and TRBJ1-1; D call uncertain. The CDR3 runs 12 residues. Germline V CDR1 and CDR2: GTSNPN, SVGIG (reference sequence). V was cut by 4 bases and J by 1 base, with 7 bases left in between. The CDR3 spells CAWNRENTEAFF. CDR3 in DNA: TGTGCCTGGAATCGGGAGAACACTGAAGCTTTCTTT.

Points on this clonotype: At one end the junction does not follow the germline gene, possibly because of a read error. The J gene is TRBJ2-7, the V gene TRBV6-6, with 8 bases aligning to TRBD1. CDR3 length: 16 amino acids. Germline CDR1 reads MNHNY; CDR2 reads SVGAGI (reference sequence). CDR3 loop: CASIHWTGIDSYGQYF. The CDR3 nucleotides read TGTGCCAGCATACACTGGACAGGGATCGATAGCTACGGGCAGTACTTC.

On this clonotype: This is likely a read error, given that the CDR3 carries no conserved phenylalanine or tryptophan at its end. This chain joins TRBV5-1 and TRBJ1-1, with D possibly matching TRBD1 (5 bases). There are 13 residues in the CDR3. Per the germline V gene, CDR1 is SGHRS and CDR2 is YFSETQ. V was pared by 5 bases and J by 3 bases, with 11 bases between. The CDR3: CASSRQGDTEAFL. The CDR3 bases are TGCGCCAGCAGTAGGCAGGGCGACACTGAAGCTTTCTTA.

In regard to this clonotype: The junction shows a germline mismatch at one end, possibly a read error. The chain recombines TRBV20-1 with TRBJ1-5; D remains ambiguous. The germline CDR1 and CDR2 sequences are DFQATT and SNEGSKA (reference sequence). CDR3 length equals 15 residues. In DNA form, the CDR3 reads TGCAATGCTAGAGTTCCAGGACTTAGCAATCAGCCCCAGCATTTT. Amino acid sequence: CNARVPGLSNQPQHF.

To note about this clonotype: Likely a read error: the CDR3 ends without its conserved phenylalanine or tryptophan. V is TRBV25-1 and J is TRBJ2-6, with D perhaps matching TRBD1 (5 bases). The CDR3 totals 15 residues. Germline CDR1 MGHDK, CDR2 SYGVNS. The CDR3 DNA is TGTGCCAGCAGTGAAAGTCACTCTGGGGCCAACGCCCTGACTTTA. It specifies CASSESHSGANALTL.